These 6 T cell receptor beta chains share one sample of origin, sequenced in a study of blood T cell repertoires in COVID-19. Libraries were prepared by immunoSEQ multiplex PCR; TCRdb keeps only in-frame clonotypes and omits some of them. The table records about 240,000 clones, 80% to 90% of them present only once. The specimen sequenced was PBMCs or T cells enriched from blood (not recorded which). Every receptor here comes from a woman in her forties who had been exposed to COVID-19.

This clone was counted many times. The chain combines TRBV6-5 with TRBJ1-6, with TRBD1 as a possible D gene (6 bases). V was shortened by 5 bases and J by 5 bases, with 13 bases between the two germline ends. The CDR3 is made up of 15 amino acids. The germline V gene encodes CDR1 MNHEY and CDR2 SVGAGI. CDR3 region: CASSKGGNDNSPLHF. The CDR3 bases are TGTGCCAGCAGTAAGGGGGGGAATGATAATTCACCCCTCCACTTT.

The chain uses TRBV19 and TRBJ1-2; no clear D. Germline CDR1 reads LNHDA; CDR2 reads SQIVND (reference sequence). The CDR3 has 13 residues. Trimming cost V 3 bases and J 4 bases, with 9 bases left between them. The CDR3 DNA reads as TGTGCCAGTAGTATCACGGGTACCTATGGCTACACCTTC. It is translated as CASSITGTYGYTF. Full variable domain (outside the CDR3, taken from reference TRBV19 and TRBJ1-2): DGGITQSPKYLFRKEGQNVTLSCEQNLNHDAMYWYRQDPGQGLRLIYYSQIVNDFQKGDIAEGYSVSREKKESFPLTVTSAQKNPTAFYLCASSITGTYGYTFGSGTRLTVV.

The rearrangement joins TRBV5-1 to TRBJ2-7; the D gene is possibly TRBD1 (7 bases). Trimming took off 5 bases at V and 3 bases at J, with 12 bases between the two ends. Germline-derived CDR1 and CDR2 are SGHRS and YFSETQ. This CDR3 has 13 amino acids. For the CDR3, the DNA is TGCGCCAGCAGGGCGGGACAGAACTACGAGCAGTACTTC. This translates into CASRAGQNYEQYF.

CDR3 region: CSASRVGQGWNQPQHF. DNA of the CDR3: TGCAGTGCTAGTCGCGTGGGACAGGGGTGGAATCAGCCCCAGCATTTT. This rearrangement joins TRBV20-1 to TRBJ1-5; 10 bases match TRBD1. CDR3 length equals 16 residues. The V gene's germline CDR1 is DFQATT and CDR2 SNEGSKA (reference sequence). The V gene end was trimmed by 3 bases and the J gene end by 4 bases; junction bases not matched to a gene: 9.

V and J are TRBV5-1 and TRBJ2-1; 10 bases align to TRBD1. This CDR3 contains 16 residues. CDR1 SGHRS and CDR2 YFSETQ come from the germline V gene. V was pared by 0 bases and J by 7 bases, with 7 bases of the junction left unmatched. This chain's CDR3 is CASSLAPGQGMNEQFF. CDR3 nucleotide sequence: TGCGCCAGCAGCTTGGCGCCGGGACAGGGGATGAATGAGCAGTTCTTC.

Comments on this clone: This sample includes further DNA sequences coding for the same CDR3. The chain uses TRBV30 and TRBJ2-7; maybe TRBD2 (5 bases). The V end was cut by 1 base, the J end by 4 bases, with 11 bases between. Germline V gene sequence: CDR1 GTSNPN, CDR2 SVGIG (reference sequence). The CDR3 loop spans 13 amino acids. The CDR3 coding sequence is TGTGCCTGGAGTGCGGACCGGGGTTACGAGCAGTACTTC. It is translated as CAWSADRGYEQYF.